Presented here are 10 T cell receptor beta chains from one specimen sequenced in a study of T cells expressing NK-cell markers. TCRdb re-called the 5' RACE reads and gives one entry per CDR3 protein, without DNA. The sample totals about 430,000 distinct CDR3 sequences. Specimen: blood T cells: a sorted CD56 or NKG2C T cell subset, CD4+ or CD8+ T cells, or bulk PBMC T cells (not recorded which). The receptors stem from a woman aged 50 to 60 in good health.

The V gene is TRBV5-6, the J gene TRBJ1-3. The CDR3 extends over 13 amino acids. Germline V gene lookup returns CDR1 SGHDT and CDR2 YYEEEE. This CDR3 reads CASSLERVDTIYF.

V is TRBV7-7 and J is TRBJ2-3; lacking DNA, the TRBD1 call made by TCRdb goes unchecked. The germline gives CDR1 SSHAT, CDR2 FNYEAQ (reference sequence). CDR3 length: 16 residues. CDR3 residues: CASSPGVHTNTDTQYF.

The rearrangement joins TRBV10-2 to TRBJ2-1; TCRdb indicates TRBD1, and absent DNA this call remains unverified. CDR1 is WSHSY and CDR2 is SAAADI in the germline V gene. There are 14 residues in the CDR3. The CDR3 loop reads CASSDWRIGGEQFF.

The chain links TRBV7-8 to TRBJ2-3; the TCRdb call, TRBD2, lacks DNA for checking. CDR3 length: 15 residues. CDR1 SGHVS and CDR2 FQNEAQ come from the germline V gene. CDR3 loop: CASSLDGRVADTQYF.

The chain recombines TRBV5-1 with TRBJ2-7; the D call from TCRdb, TRBD1, cannot be confirmed without DNA. The CDR3 length is 16 residues. Germline CDR1 is SGHRS and CDR2 is YFSETQ. The chain's CDR3 is CASSSKLDRGPDEQYF.

The rearrangement uses TRBV5-6 and TRBJ1-5; TCRdb's assignment of TRBD1 cannot be checked, as there is no DNA. Germline assignment: CDR1 SGHDT and CDR2 YYEEEE. The CDR3 has 13 residues. The CDR3 sequence is CASSLRQGEPQHF.

V usage is TRBV9 and J usage is TRBJ2-3; the TCRdb call, TRBD1, lacks DNA for checking. Germline assignment: CDR1 SGDLS and CDR2 YYNGEE. This CDR3 has 13 residues. CDR3 sequence: CASQRQGTDTQYF.

The V call is TRBV29-1, the J call TRBJ1-1; the D call from TCRdb, TRBD1, cannot be confirmed without DNA. From germline, CDR1 is SQVTM and CDR2 ANQGSEA. The CDR3 is made up of 15 amino acids. CDR3 protein: CSVAGPDRRDTEAFF.

The V gene is TRBV20-1, the J gene TRBJ1-5; TCRdb gives TRBD1 as the D gene, but with no DNA this cannot be confirmed. The CDR3 is 16 amino acids. CDR1 DFQATT and CDR2 SNEGSKA come from the germline V gene (reference sequence). The CDR3 loop is CSARPQGANSNQPQHF.

The CDR3 protein is CSVVEGGEQFF. This sequence joins TRBV29-1 and TRBJ2-1; TCRdb returns TRBD2, unconfirmable since there is no DNA. Germline V gene data show CDR1 as SQVTM and CDR2 as ANQGSEA. This CDR3 comprises 11 residues.